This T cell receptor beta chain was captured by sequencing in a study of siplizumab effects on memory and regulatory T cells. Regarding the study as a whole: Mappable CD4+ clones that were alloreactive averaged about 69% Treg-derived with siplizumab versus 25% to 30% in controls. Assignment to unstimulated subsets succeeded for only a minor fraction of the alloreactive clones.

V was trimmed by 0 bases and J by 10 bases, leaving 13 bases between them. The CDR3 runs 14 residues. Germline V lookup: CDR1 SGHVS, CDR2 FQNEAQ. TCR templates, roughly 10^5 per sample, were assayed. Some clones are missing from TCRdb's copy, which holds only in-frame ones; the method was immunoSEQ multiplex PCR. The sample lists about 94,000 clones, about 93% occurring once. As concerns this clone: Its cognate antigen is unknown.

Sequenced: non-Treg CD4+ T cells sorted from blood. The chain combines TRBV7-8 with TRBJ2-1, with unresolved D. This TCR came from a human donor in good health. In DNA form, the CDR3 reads TGTGCCAGCAGCTTAGCAGCCCAATTGTCCGAGCAGTTCTTC. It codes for CASSLAAQLSEQFF. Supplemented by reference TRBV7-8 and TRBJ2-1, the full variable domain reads GAGVSQSPRYKVAKRGQDVALRCDPISGHVSLFWYQQALGQGPEFLTYFQNEAQLDKSGLPSDRFFAERPEGSVSTLKIQRTQQEDSAVYLCASSLAAQLSEQFFGPGTRLTVL.